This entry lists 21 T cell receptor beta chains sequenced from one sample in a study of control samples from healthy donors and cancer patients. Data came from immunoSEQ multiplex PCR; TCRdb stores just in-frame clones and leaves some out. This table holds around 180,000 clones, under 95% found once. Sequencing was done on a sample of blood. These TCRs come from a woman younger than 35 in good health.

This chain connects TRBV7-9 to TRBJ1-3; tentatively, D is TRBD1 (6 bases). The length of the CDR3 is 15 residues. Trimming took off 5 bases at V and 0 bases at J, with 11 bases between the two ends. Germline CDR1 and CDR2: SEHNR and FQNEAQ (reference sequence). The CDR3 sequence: CASSPQGDSGNTIYF. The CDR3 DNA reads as TGTGCCAGCAGCCCACAGGGCGACTCTGGAAACACCATATATTTT. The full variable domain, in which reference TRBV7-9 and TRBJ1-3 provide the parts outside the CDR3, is DTGVSQNPRHKITKRGQNVTFRCDPISEHNRLYWYRQTLGQGPEFLTYFQNEAQLEKSRLLSDRFSAERPKGSFSTLEIQRTEQGDSAMYLCASSPQGDSGNTIYFGEGSWLTVV.

In DNA, the CDR3 is TGTGCCAGCAGCTTAGGTTCTGCCAGGGGGATGGGTCAGCCCCAGCATTTT. Amino acid sequence: CASSLGSARGMGQPQHF. This chain uses TRBV7-6 with TRBJ1-5, with 7 positions matching TRBD1. CDR3 length equals 17 residues. From germline, CDR1 is SGHVS and CDR2 FNYEAQ. With V trimmed by 1 base and J by 6 bases, 12 bases remained unmatched.

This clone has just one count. DNA for the CDR3: TGTGCCAGCAGTCCTTTAGAACCGTCCTACGAGCAGTACTTC. It is translated as CASSPLEPSYEQYF. The genes are TRBV6-5 and TRBJ2-7, with no clear D. CDR3 length equals 14 residues. CDR1 and CDR2 from the germline V gene are MNHEY and SVGAGI. Trimming took 5 bases from V and 1 from J, leaving 12 bases between them.

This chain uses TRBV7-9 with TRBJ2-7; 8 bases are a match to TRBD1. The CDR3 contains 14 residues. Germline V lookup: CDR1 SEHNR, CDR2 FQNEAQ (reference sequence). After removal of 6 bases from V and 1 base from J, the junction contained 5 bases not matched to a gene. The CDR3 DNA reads TGTGCCAGCAGGAAAGGACAGGGATCCTACGAGCAGTACTTC. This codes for CASRKGQGSYEQYF.

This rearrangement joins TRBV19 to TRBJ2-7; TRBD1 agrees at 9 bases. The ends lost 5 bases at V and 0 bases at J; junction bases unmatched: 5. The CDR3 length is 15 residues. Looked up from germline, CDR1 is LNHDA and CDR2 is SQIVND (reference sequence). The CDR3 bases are TGTGCCAGTAGTGCGGGACAGGGCTACTCCTACGAGCAGTACTTC. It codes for CASSAGQGYSYEQYF.

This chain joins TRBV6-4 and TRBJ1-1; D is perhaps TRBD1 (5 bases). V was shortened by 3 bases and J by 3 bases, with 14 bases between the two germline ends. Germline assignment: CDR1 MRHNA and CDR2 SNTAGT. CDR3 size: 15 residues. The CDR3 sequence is CASSEGFGADTEAFF. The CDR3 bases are TGTGCCAGCAGTGAGGGGTTCGGGGCAGACACTGAAGCTTTCTTT.

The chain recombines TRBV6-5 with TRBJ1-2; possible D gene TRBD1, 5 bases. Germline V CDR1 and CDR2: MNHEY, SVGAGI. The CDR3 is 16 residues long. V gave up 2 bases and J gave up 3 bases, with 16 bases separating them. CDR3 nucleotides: TGTGCCAGCAGTTACCGACAGAGAGGGAGGGACTATGGCTACACCTTC. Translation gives CASSYRQRGRDYGYTF.

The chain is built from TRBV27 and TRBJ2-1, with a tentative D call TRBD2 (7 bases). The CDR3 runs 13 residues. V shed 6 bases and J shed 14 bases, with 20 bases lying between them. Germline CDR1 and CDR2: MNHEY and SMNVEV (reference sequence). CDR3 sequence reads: CASSPRGGFEKFF. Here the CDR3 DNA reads TGTGCCAGCAGCCCGAGGGGGGGCTTTGAAAAGTTCTTC.

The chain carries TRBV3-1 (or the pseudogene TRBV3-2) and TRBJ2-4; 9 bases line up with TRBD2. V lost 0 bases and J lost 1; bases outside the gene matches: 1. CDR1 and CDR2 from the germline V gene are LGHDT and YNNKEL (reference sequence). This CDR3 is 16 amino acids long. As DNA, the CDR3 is TGTGCCAGCAGCCAAGAAAGCGGGGGGGCCAAAAACATTCAGTACTTC. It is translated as CASSQESGGAKNIQYF.

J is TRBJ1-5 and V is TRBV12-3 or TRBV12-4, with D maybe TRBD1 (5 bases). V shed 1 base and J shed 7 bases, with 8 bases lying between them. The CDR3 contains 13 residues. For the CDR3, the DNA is TGTGCCAGCAGTTTAGTTGGGGCACAGCCCCAGCATTTT. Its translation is CASSLVGAQPQHF.

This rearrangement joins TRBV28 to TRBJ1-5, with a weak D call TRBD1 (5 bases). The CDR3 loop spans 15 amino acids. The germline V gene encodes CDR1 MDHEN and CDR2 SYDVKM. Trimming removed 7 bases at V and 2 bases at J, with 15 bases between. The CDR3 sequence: CASKQGGAGNQPQHF. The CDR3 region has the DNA TGTGCCAGCAAGCAGGGAGGGGCAGGCAATCAGCCCCAGCATTTT.

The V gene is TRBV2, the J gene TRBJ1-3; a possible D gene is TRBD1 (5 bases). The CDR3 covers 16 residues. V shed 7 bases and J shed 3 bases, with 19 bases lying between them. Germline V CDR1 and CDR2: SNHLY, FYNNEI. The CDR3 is CASTNPGGSRGNTIYF. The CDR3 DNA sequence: TGTGCCAGCACCAACCCGGGGGGGTCTCGTGGAAACACCATATATTTT. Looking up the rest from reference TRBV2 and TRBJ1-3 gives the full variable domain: EPEVTQTPSHQVTQMGQEVILRCVPISNHLYFYWYRQILGQKVEFLVSFYNNEISEKSEIFDDQFSVERPDGSNFTLKIRSTKLEDSAMYFCASTNPGGSRGNTIYFGEGSWLTVV.

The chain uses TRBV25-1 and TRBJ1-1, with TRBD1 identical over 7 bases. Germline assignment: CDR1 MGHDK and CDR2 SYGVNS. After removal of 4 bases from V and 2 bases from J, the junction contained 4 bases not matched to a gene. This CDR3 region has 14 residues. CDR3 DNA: TGTGCCAGCAGTGCCACAGGGGCCAACACTGAAGCTTTCTTT. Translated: CASSATGANTEAFF.

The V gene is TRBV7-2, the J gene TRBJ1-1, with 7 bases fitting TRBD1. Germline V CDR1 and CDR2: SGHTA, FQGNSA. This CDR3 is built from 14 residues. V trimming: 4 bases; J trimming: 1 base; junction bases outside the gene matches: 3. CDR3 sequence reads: CASSSTGRNTEAFF. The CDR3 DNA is TGTGCCAGCAGCTCGACAGGGAGGAACACTGAAGCTTTCTTT.

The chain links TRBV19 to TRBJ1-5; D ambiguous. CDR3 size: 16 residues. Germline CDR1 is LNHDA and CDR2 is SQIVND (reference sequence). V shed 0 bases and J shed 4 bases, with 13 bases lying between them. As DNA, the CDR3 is TGTGCCAGTAGTATAGACGGTATGGAGGGAAATCAGCCCCAGCATTTT. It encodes CASSIDGMEGNQPQHF.

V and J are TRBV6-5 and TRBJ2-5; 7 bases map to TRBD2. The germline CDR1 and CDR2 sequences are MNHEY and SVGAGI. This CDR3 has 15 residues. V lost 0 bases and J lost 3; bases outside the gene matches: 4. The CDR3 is CASSYSTLAEETQYF. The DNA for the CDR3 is TGTGCCAGCAGTTACTCCACGCTAGCGGAAGAGACCCAGTACTTC.

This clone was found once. CDR3: CASSLGLGGSGYTF. The CDR3 nucleotides are TGCGCCAGCAGCTTGGGCCTAGGAGGCAGCGGCTACACCTTC. The chain joins TRBV5-1 to TRBJ1-2; D is unclear. Trimming removed 0 bases from V and 8 bases from J, with 14 bases in between. CDR3 size: 14 residues. Germline V gene lookup returns CDR1 SGHRS and CDR2 YFSETQ.

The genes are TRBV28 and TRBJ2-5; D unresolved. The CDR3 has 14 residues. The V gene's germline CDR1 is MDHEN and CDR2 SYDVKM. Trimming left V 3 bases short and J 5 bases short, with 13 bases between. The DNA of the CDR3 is TGTGCCAGCAGTTTGGTCCCTAGTAGGGAGACCCAGTACTTC. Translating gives CASSLVPSRETQYF.

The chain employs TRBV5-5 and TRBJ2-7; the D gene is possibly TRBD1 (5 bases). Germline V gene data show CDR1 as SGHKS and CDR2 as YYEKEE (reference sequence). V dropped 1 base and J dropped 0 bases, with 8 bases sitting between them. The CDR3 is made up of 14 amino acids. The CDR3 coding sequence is TGTGCCAGCAGCTTGTATGGGGCCTCCTACGAGCAGTACTTC. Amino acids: CASSLYGASYEQYF. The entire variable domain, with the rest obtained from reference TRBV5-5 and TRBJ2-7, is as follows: DAGVTQSPTHLIKTRGQQVTLRCSPISGHKSVSWYQQVLGQGPQFIFQYYEKEERGRGNFPDRFSARQFPNYSSELNVNALLLGDSALYLCASSLYGASYEQYFGPGTRLTVT.

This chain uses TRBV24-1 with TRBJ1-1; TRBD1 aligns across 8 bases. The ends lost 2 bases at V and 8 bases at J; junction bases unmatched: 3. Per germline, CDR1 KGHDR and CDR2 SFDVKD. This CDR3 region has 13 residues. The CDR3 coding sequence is TGTGCCACCAGTGATTACCGGGACAGGGAAGCTTTCTTT. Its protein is CATSDYRDREAFF.

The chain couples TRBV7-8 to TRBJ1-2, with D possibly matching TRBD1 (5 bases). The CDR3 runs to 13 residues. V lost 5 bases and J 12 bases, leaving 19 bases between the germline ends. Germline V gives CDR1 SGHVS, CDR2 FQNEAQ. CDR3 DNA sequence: TGTGCCAGCAGCCTGAGGGACCTTACTGAGAACACCTTC. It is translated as CASSLRDLTENTF.